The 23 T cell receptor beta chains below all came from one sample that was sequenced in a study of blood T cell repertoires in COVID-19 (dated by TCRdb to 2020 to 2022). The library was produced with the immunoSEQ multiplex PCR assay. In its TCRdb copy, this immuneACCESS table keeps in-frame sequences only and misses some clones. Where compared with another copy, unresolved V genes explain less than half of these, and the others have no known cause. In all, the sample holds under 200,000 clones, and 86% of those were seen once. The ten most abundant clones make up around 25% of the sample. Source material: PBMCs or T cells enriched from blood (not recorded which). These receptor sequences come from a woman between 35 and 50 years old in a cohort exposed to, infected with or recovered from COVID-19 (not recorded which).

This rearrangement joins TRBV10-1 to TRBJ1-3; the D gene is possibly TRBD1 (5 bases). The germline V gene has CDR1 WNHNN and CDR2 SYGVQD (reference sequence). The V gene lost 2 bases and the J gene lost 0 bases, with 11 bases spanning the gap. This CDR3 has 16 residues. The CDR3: CASSEARGSSGNTIYF. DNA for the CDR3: TGCGCCAGCAGTGAGGCCCGGGGGAGCTCTGGAAACACCATATATTTT.

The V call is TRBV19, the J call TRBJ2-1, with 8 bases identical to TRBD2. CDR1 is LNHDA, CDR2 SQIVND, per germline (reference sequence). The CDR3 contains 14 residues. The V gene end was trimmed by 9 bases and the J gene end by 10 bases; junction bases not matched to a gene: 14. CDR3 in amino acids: CASAVGGRMREQFF. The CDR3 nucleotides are TGTGCCAGCGCGGTAGGCGGGAGGATGAGGGAGCAGTTCTTC.

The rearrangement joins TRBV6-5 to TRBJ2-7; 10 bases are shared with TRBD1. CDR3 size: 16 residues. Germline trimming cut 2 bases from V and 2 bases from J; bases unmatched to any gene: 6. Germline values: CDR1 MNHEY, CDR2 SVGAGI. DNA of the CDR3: TGTGCCAGCAGTTACGCCGAGACAGGGGGCGCCTACGAGCAGTACTTC. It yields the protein CASSYAETGGAYEQYF.

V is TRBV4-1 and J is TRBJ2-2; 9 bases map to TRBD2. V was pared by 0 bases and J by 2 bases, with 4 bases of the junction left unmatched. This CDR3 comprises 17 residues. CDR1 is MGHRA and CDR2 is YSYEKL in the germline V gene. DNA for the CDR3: TGCGCCAGCAGCCAAGATAGCGGGGGCCATAACACCGGGGAGCTGTTTTTT. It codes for CASSQDSGGHNTGELFF.

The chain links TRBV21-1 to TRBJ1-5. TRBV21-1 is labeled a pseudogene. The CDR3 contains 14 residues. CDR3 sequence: CASSKKGGIEAQHF. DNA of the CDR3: TGTGCCAGCAGCAAAAAAGGAGGGATAGAGGCCCAGCATTTT.

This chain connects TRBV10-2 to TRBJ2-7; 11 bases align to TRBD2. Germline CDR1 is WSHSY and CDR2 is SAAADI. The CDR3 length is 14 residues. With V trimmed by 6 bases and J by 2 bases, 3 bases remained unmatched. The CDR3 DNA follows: TGCGCCAGCAGCCTAGCGGGGGGCGCCTACGAGCAGTACTTC. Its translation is CASSLAGGAYEQYF.

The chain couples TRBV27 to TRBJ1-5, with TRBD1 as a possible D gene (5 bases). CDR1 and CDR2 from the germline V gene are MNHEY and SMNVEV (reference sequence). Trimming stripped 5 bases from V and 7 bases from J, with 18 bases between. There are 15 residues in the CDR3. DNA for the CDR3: TGTGCCAGCAGTCCCCAGGGATTGGGCAGACAGCCCCAGCATTTT. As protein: CASSPQGLGRQPQHF.

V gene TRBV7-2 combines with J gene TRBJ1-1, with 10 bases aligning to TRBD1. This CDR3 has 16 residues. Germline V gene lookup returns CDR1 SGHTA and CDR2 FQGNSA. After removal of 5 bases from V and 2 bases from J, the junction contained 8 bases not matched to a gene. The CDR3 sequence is CASSIRDRGGNTEAFF. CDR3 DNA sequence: TGTGCCAGCAGCATAAGGGACAGGGGTGGTAACACTGAAGCTTTCTTT.

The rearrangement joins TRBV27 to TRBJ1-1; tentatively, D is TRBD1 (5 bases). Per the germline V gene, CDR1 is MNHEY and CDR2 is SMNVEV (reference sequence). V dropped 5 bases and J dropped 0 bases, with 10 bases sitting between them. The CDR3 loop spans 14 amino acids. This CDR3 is CASSLGLMNTEAFF. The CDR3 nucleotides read TGTGCCAGCAGTCTGGGACTCATGAACACTGAAGCTTTCTTT.

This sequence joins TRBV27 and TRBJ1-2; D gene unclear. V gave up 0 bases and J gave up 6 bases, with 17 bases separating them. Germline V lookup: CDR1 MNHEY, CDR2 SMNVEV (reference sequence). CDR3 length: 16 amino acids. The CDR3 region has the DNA TGTGCCAGCAGTTTATCGGGCGGGCAGCCTAGAAATGGCTACACCTTC. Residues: CASSLSGGQPRNGYTF.

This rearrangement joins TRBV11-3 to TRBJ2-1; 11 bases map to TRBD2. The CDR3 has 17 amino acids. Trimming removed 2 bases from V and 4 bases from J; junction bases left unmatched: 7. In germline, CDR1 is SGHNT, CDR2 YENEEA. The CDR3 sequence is CASSLFIAGGNYNEQFF. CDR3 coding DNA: TGTGCCAGCAGCTTATTCATAGCGGGAGGGAATTACAATGAGCAGTTCTTC.

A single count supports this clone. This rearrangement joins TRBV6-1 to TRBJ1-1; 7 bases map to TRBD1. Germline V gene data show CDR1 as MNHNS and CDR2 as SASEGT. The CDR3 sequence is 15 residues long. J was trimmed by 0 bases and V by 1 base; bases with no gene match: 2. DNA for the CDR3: TGTGCCAGCAGTGAAGGACAGGGTATGAACACTGAAGCTTTCTTT. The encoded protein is CASSEGQGMNTEAFF.

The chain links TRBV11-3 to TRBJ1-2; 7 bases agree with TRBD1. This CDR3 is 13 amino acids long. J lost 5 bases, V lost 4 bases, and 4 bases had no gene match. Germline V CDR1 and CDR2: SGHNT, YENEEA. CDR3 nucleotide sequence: TGTGCCAGCAGCTCCGACAGGGTGTATGGCTACACCTTC. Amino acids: CASSSDRVYGYTF.

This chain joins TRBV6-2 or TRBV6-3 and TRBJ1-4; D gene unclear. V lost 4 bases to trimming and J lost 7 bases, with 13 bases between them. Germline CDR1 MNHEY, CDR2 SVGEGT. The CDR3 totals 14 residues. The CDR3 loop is CASSSLGPREKLFF. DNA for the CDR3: TGTGCCAGCAGTTCGTTGGGCCCGCGTGAAAAACTGTTTTTT.

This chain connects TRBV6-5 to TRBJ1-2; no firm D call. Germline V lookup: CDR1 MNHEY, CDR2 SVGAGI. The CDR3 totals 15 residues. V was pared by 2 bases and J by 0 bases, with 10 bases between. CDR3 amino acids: CASSYGRTPNYGYTF. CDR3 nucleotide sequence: TGTGCCAGCAGTTACGGGAGGACCCCTAACTATGGCTACACCTTC.

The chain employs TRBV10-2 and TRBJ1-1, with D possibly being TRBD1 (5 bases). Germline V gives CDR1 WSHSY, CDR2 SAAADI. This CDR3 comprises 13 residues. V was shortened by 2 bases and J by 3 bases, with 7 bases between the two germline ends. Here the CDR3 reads CASSEDRHTEAFF. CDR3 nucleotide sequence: TGCGCCAGCAGTGAGGACAGACACACTGAAGCTTTCTTT.

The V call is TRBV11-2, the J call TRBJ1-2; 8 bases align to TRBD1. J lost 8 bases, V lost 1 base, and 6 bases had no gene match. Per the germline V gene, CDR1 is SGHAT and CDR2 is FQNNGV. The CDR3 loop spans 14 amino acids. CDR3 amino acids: CASSLAGQGRGYTF. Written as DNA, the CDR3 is TGTGCCAGCAGCTTAGCCGGACAGGGCCGGGGCTACACCTTC.

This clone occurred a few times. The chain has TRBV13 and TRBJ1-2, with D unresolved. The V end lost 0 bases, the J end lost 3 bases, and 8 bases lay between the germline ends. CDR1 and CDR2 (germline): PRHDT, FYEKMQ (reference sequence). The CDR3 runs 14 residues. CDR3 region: CASSLGVVDYGYTF. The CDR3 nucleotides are TGTGCCAGCAGCTTAGGGGTGGTAGACTATGGCTACACCTTC. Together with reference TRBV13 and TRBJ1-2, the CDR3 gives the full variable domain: AAGVIQSPRHLIKEKRETATLKCYPIPRHDTVYWYQQGPGQDPQFLISFYEKMQSDKGSIPDRFSAQQFSDYHSELNMSSLELGDSALYFCASSLGVVDYGYTFGSGTRLTVV.

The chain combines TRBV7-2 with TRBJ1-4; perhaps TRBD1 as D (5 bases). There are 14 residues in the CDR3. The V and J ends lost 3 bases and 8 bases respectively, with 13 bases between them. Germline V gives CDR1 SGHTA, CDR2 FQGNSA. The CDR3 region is CASSFAGDEEKLFF. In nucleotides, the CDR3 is TGTGCCAGCAGCTTTGCGGGGGACGAGGAAAAACTGTTTTTT.

The CDR3, as DNA: TGCGCCAGCAGCCAATCCGGGGGGCAGGATCAGCCCCAGCATTTT. This codes for CASSQSGGQDQPQHF. This chain links TRBV4-1 with TRBJ1-5, with D perhaps TRBD1 (6 bases). The V gene lost 2 bases and the J gene lost 5 bases, with 13 bases spanning the gap. CDR1 and CDR2 from the germline V gene are MGHRA and YSYEKL. The CDR3 is 15 residues long.

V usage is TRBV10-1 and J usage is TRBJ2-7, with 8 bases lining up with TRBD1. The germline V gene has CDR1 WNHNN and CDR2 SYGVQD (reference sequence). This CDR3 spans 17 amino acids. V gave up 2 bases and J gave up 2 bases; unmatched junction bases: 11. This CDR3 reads CASSERKGTGLTYEQYF. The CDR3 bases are TGCGCCAGCAGTGAGAGGAAAGGGACAGGACTTACCTACGAGCAGTACTTC.

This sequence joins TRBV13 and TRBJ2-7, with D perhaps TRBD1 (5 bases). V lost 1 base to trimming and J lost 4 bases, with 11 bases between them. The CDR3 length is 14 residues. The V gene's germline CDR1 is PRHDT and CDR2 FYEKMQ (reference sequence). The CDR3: CASSLEGRDYEQYF. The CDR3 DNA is TGTGCCAGCAGCTTAGAAGGCAGGGATTACGAGCAGTACTTC.

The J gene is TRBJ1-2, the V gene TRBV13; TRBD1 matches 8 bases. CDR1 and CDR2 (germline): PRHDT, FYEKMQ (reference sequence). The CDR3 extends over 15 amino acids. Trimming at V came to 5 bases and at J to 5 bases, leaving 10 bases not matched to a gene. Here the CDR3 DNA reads TGTGCCAGCAGCGACCGGACAGGGAGAAGGTATGGCTACACCTTC. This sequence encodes CASSDRTGRRYGYTF.